The T cell receptor (beta chain) described here comes from a study of T cell clones after liver transplantation. Looking at the study overall: As an antigen-independent comparator, third-party-reactive TCRbeta sequences came from pre-transplant mixed lymphocyte reactions. Samples came pre-transplant, pre-randomization before withdrawal, and post-randomization after withdrawal ended. General observations from the study: A larger donor-reactive than third-party decline suggested partial antigen-specific deletion. Low donor cell numbers restricted donor-reactive repertoire measurement in a couple of subjects.

Some clones are missing from TCRdb's copy, which holds only in-frame ones; the method was immunoSEQ multiplex PCR. The repertoire includes 50,000 to 60,000 clones, about 73% of them detected once, and less than 3.5% sits in the top ten. The count of this clone is one. The antigen remains undetermined. V trimming: 6 bases; J trimming: 4 bases; junction bases outside the gene matches: 5. Germline-derived CDR1 and CDR2 are ENHRY and SYGVKD. The CDR3 contains 14 residues. The sample was CD4+ T cells from blood, taken at the approximately 16-month timepoint. The chain carries TRBV10-3 and TRBJ2-7; 11 bases are shared with TRBD1. This clonotype was sampled from a human patient who received a liver transplant. T cells may partly derive from the graft donor. CDR3 region: CAIRADRGRYEQYV. Here the CDR3 DNA reads TGTGCCATCAGGGCGGACAGGGGGCGGTACGAGCAGTACGTC.